Listed here are 27 T cell receptor beta chains from one sample, sequenced in a study of cytomegalovirus exposure and HLA in healthy donors. Primers: 60 Vbeta forward and 13 Jbeta reverse. The data were produced by immunoSEQ multiplex PCR, yet TCRdb's version contains in-frame clones alone and is incomplete. This sample yields approximately 150,000 clones, of which roughly 73% are seen a single time; roughly 1.7% belongs to the top ten. What was sequenced was PBMCs. The receptors come from a woman aged 18-35 years in good health and CMV-seronegative.

This clone was seen a handful of times. This rearrangement joins TRBV19 to TRBJ2-3, with a weak D call TRBD1 (5 bases). Germline V lookup: CDR1 LNHDA, CDR2 SQIVND (reference sequence). V was trimmed by 4 bases and J by 7 bases, leaving 12 bases between them. This CDR3 spans 13 amino acids. The CDR3 DNA reads TGTGCCAGTAGTACAGGGTTCACCAATACGCAGTATTTT. Translating gives CASSTGFTNTQYF.

The rearrangement links TRBV9 to TRBJ2-3; TRBD2 agrees at 8 bases. This CDR3 is built from 15 residues. Trimming removed 0 bases from V and 9 bases from J; junction bases left unmatched: 9. CDR1 and CDR2 from the germline V gene are SGDLS and YYNGEE. In nucleotides, the CDR3 is TGTGCCAGCAGCGTAGAAGGCGGGGGGCTCTACACGCAGTATTTT. Translating gives CASSVEGGGLYTQYF. Together with reference TRBV9 and TRBJ2-3, the CDR3 gives the full variable domain: DSGVTQTPKHLITATGQRVTLRCSPRSGDLSVYWYQQSLDQGLQFLIQYYNGEERAKGNILERFSAQQFPDLHSELNLSSLELGDSALYFCASSVEGGGLYTQYFGPGTRLTVL.

The genes are TRBV7-2 and TRBJ1-1; D is ambiguous. V was clipped by 5 bases and J by 3 bases, with 4 bases between them. The CDR3 is made up of 11 amino acids. Germline V gives CDR1 SGHTA, CDR2 FQGNSA. The CDR3 sequence is CASSIYTEAFF. The CDR3 DNA reads as TGTGCCAGCAGCATATACACTGAAGCTTTCTTT.

J is TRBJ1-5 and V is TRBV28; 11 bases align to TRBD1. CDR1 is MDHEN, CDR2 SYDVKM, per germline. The CDR3 covers 16 residues. With 4 bases clipped from V and 2 bases from J, the junction kept 4 bases outside the gene matches. CDR3 nucleotides: TGTGCCAGCAGTTGGACAGGGGGCAGGGGCAATCAGCCCCAGCATTTT. Its translation is CASSWTGGRGNQPQHF.

The chain combines TRBV10-2 with TRBJ1-4, with D unclear. This CDR3 region has 13 residues. The V gene lost 7 bases and the J gene lost 4 bases, with 10 bases spanning the gap. Germline lookup yields CDR1 WSHSY and CDR2 SAAADI. The DNA for the CDR3 is TGCGCCAGCAAGCGACGTCTTAATGAAAAACTGTTTTTT. Translation gives CASKRRLNEKLFF.

The V and J genes are TRBV7-9 and TRBJ1-2, with no clear D. CDR3 length: 15 amino acids. Germline CDR1 SEHNR, CDR2 FQNEAQ (reference sequence). V lost 3 bases and J 4 bases, leaving 15 bases between the germline ends. The CDR3 loop is CASSLEVVASYGYTF. The CDR3 DNA follows: TGTGCCAGCAGCTTGGAGGTAGTTGCCTCCTATGGCTACACCTTC.

This clone was seen only once. The gene calls are TRBV27 and TRBJ1-6; weak D call: TRBD1 (6 bases). This CDR3 comprises 17 residues. Trimming took off 2 bases at V and 6 bases at J, with 17 bases between the two ends. Per germline, CDR1 MNHEY and CDR2 SMNVEV (reference sequence). The CDR3 sequence is CASSLQAGAFGNSPLHF. The CDR3 bases are TGTGCCAGCAGTTTACAAGCAGGGGCTTTCGGTAATTCACCCCTCCACTTT.

The genes are TRBV4-3 and TRBJ1-1; a possible D gene is TRBD1 (5 bases). The germline CDR1 and CDR2 sequences are LGHNA and YSLEER. This CDR3 comprises 14 residues. Trimming took 4 bases from V and 4 from J, leaving 13 bases between them. CDR3 in DNA: TGCGCCAGCAGCCCAGCGGGGGGAGGCACTGAAGCTTTCTTT. This sequence encodes CASSPAGGGTEAFF.

The genes are TRBV5-6 and TRBJ1-5; 9 nucleotides agree with TRBD1. Germline V gives CDR1 SGHDT, CDR2 YYEEEE. With V trimmed by 4 bases and J by 5 bases, 13 bases remained unmatched. The CDR3 runs to 17 residues. The CDR3 DNA is TGTGCCAGCAGCCTCCACACAGGGGGCGGCCTCGATCAGCCCCAGCATTTT. Translated: CASSLHTGGGLDQPQHF.

The rearrangement uses TRBV7-2 and TRBJ2-5, with TRBD2 matching over 7 bases. CDR3 length equals 14 residues. Germline V gene lookup returns CDR1 SGHTA and CDR2 FQGNSA. V was clipped by 3 bases and J by 1 base; unmatched bases: 2. The CDR3 region is CASSFSGFQETQYF. The CDR3 DNA reads TGTGCCAGCAGCTTTAGCGGGTTCCAAGAGACCCAGTACTTC.

The chain links TRBV5-1 to TRBJ1-1; a weak D match, TRBD1 (5 bases). The CDR3 sequence is 15 residues long. Trimming cost V 2 bases and J 0 bases, with 11 bases left between them. From germline, CDR1 is SGHRS and CDR2 YFSETQ. CDR3 protein: CASSFQGPMNTEAFF. The DNA for the CDR3 is TGCGCCAGCAGCTTCCAGGGCCCCATGAACACTGAAGCTTTCTTT.

The chain is built from TRBV6-4 and TRBJ2-6; 10 bases map to TRBD1. The CDR3 covers 16 residues. J lost 0 bases, V lost 4 bases, and 0 bases had no gene match. CDR1 is MRHNA, CDR2 SNTAGT, per germline. The CDR3 loop is CASSGTGGSGANVLTF. As DNA, the CDR3 is TGTGCCAGCAGTGGGACAGGGGGCTCTGGGGCCAACGTCCTGACTTTC.

The chain is built from TRBV27 and TRBJ1-3, with 12 bases fitting TRBD1. Unmatched junction bases numbered 4, after V lost 2 bases and J lost 2 bases. Germline loops: CDR1 MNHEY, CDR2 SMNVEV (reference sequence). The CDR3 contains 17 residues. DNA for the CDR3: TGTGCCAGCAGTTTAGTCGGGACAGGGGGCCCTGGAAACACCATATATTTT. Protein: CASSLVGTGGPGNTIYF.

The rearrangement joins TRBV11-2 to TRBJ1-2, with TRBD1 matching over 8 bases. Germline lookup yields CDR1 SGHAT and CDR2 FQNNGV. The CDR3 is 16 amino acids. J lost 6 bases, V lost 5 bases, and 14 bases had no gene match. The CDR3 loop reads CASSIGQGLKEHGYTF. The CDR3 DNA reads as TGTGCCAGCAGCATTGGACAGGGTCTCAAGGAGCATGGCTACACCTTC.

The gene calls are TRBV6-1 and TRBJ1-5, with 7 bases lining up with TRBD1. From germline, CDR1 is MNHNS and CDR2 SASEGT. J was trimmed by 8 bases and V by 6 bases; bases with no gene match: 13. The CDR3 length is 15 residues. The CDR3 nucleotides read TGTGCCAGCAGCGCCCGGGACAGCGTAAGGGAGCCCCAGCATTTT. Protein sequence: CASSARDSVREPQHF.

This chain uses TRBV11-2 with TRBJ2-5; the match to TRBD1 covers 8 bases. The CDR3 contains 14 residues. Trimming at V came to 7 bases and at J to 2 bases, leaving 6 bases not matched to a gene. Germline V lookup: CDR1 SGHAT, CDR2 FQNNGV. The CDR3 sequence is CASTGQGRQETQYF. The CDR3 DNA follows: TGTGCCAGCACTGGACAGGGAAGGCAAGAGACCCAGTACTTC.

The chain couples TRBV12-5 to TRBJ2-1; D not resolved. The CDR3 is 18 amino acids. Per the germline V gene, CDR1 is LGHNT and CDR2 is FRNRAP. Deletions cut 2 bases from V and 0 bases from J, with 17 bases between. The CDR3, as DNA: TGTGCTAGTGGTTTGCCCCCGTTAATGTCTAGCTCCTACAATGAGCAGTTCTTC. Amino acids: CASGLPPLMSSSYNEQFF.

The chain employs TRBV9 and TRBJ2-3; TRBD2 matches at 10 bases. The CDR3 is 15 residues long. The germline V gene encodes CDR1 SGDLS and CDR2 YYNGEE. Unmatched junction bases numbered 2, after V lost 0 bases and J lost 4 bases. In DNA form, the CDR3 reads TGTGCCAGCAGCGTAGTAGCGGGAGGTGCAGATACGCAGTATTTT. It translates to CASSVVAGGADTQYF.

A single count supports this clone. The rearrangement uses TRBV4-3 and TRBJ2-5; no reliable D call. The closer fit of TRBJ2-7 to the DNA end suggests the J call may be wrong. Germline V gene data show CDR1 as LGHNA and CDR2 as YSLEER. This CDR3 contains 16 residues. This CDR3 reads CASSQDTLSITYEQYF. The DNA of the CDR3 is TGCGCCAGCAGCCAAGATACTCTGTCTATTACTTACGAGCAGTACTTC.

This clone was counted a few times. V gene TRBV5-4 combines with J gene TRBJ2-2, with 11 bases matching TRBD2. Per the germline V gene, CDR1 is SGHNT and CDR2 is YYREEE (reference sequence). The CDR3 sequence is 19 residues long. V shed 4 bases and J 1 base; nucleotides not matched to a gene: 12. CDR3 nucleotides: TGTGCCAGCAGCAACACAATGATAGCGGGGGGGCAGAACACCGGGGAGCTGTTTTTT. This codes for CASSNTMIAGGQNTGELFF.

The V call is TRBV28, the J call TRBJ2-1; 11 nucleotides match TRBD2. This CDR3 has 16 residues. V shed 7 bases and J 4 bases; nucleotides not matched to a gene: 9. The germline CDR1 and CDR2 sequences are MDHEN and SYDVKM. The CDR3 region is CASTALLAGVYNEQFF. The CDR3 DNA follows: TGTGCCAGCACCGCCTTACTAGCGGGGGTGTACAATGAGCAGTTCTTC.

This clone occurred a few times. This sequence joins TRBV4-2 and TRBJ2-1; 8 positions agree with TRBD2. The germline gives CDR1 LGHNA, CDR2 YNFKEQ. The V and J ends lost 2 bases and 2 bases, in that order; junction bases with no gene match: 20. The CDR3 runs to 21 residues. For the CDR3, the DNA is TGTGCCAGCAGCCAACTACTCATCTCGGGAGGGACGCGAGGGCCCTACAATGAGCAGTTCTTC. Residues: CASSQLLISGGTRGPYNEQFF.

The chain joins TRBV7-8 to TRBJ1-2; 7 bases align to TRBD1. CDR3 length equals 15 residues. Germline assignment: CDR1 SGHVS and CDR2 FQNEAQ. With V trimmed by 0 bases and J by 8 bases, 9 bases remained unmatched. DNA for the CDR3: TGTGCCAGCAGCTTAGCGGGGCAGGGGGGCTTCGGCTACACCTTC. Amino acid sequence: CASSLAGQGGFGYTF.

The chain couples TRBV19 to TRBJ2-7, with D possibly TRBD1 on 6 matching bases. From germline, CDR1 is LNHDA and CDR2 SQIVND (reference sequence). The CDR3 has 18 amino acids. Trimming pared 7 bases from V and 0 bases from J, leaving 25 bases between. DNA of the CDR3: TGTGCCAGTAATGATAGTGGACTCCGGGACACCTGCTCCTACGAGCAGTACGTC. Its protein product is CASNDSGLRDTCSYEQYV.

The chain joins TRBV28 to TRBJ2-5; D is ambiguous. Between the trimmed V and J ends, which lost 5 bases and 2 bases, there was a span of 12 bases. The CDR3 covers 14 residues. The germline V gene encodes CDR1 MDHEN and CDR2 SYDVKM. The CDR3, as DNA: TGTGCCAGCAGTCTATCTACAGCACAAGAGACCCAGTACTTC. Residues: CASSLSTAQETQYF.

The chain combines TRBV7-6 with TRBJ2-5, with D unresolved. The ends were cut back, 1 base at V and 1 base at J, with 19 bases in the middle. From germline, CDR1 is SGHVS and CDR2 FNYEAQ. The CDR3 covers 18 residues. The CDR3, as DNA: TGTGCCAGCAGCTTAGATGGGCTTCAGCCAGAATTCCAAGAGACCCAGTACTTC. It yields the protein CASSLDGLQPEFQETQYF.

The rearrangement links TRBV9 to TRBJ1-6, with 10 bases lining up with TRBD1. Germline V gives CDR1 SGDLS, CDR2 YYNGEE. The CDR3 covers 18 residues. V dropped 2 bases and J dropped 7; count of bases not matched to a gene: 12. CDR3 nucleotides: TGTGCCAGCAGCGTCGATACCTCGACAGGGGGCAGAAATTCACCCCTCCACTTT. Residues: CASSVDTSTGGRNSPLHF.